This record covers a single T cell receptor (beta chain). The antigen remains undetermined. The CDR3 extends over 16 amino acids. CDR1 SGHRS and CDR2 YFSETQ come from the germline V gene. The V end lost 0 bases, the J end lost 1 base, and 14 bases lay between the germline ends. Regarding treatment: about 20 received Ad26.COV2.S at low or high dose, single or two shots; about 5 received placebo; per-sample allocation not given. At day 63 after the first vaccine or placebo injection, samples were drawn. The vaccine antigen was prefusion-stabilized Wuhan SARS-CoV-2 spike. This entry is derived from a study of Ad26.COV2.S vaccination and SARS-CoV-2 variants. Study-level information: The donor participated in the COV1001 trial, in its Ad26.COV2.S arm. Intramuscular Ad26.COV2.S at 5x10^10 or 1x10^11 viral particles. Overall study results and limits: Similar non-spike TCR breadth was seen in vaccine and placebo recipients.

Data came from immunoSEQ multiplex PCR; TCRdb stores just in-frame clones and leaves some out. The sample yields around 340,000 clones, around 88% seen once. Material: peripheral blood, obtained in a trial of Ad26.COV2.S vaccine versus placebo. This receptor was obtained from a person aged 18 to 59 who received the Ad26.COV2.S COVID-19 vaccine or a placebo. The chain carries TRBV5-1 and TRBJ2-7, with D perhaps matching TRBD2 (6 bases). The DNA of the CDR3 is TGCGCCAGCAGCTTGGCCGGAGCGGGTGTTTCCTACGAGCAGTACTTC. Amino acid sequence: CASSLAGAGVSYEQYF.